These 24 T cell receptor beta chains share one sample of origin, sequenced in a study of technical replicates of blood from a few donors. The data were produced by immunoSEQ multiplex PCR, yet TCRdb's version contains in-frame clones alone and is incomplete. The sample consists of approximately 99,000 clones, approximately 96% of them appearing once. Sequencing input: T cells isolated from PBMCs. The receptors stem from a human donor in good health.

The chain joins TRBV11-2 to TRBJ2-1; 12 bases align to TRBD2. J lost 9 bases, V lost 4 bases, and 4 bases had no gene match. The germline CDR1 and CDR2 sequences are SGHAT and FQNNGV. The CDR3 has 14 amino acids. CDR3 sequence: CASSSGLAGPEQFF. The CDR3 DNA is TGTGCCAGCAGCTCCGGACTAGCGGGACCTGAGCAGTTCTTC.

The chain uses TRBV27 and TRBJ1-1; D might be TRBD1 (6 bases). Germline-derived CDR1 and CDR2 are MNHEY and SMNVEV (reference sequence). This CDR3 is built from 18 residues. The V end was cut by 1 base, the J end by 7 bases, with 25 bases between. The CDR3: CASSLFYTPLSDRNEAFF. The CDR3 DNA is TGTGCCAGCAGTTTATTTTACACCCCCCTCTCGGACAGAAATGAAGCTTTCTTT.

This chain links TRBV6-4 with TRBJ1-4; 8 bases match TRBD1. Germline V CDR1 and CDR2: MRHNA, SNTAGT. The CDR3 covers 14 residues. J lost 7 bases, V lost 5 bases, and 6 bases had no gene match. The CDR3 reads CASSPDREAEKLFF. The CDR3 DNA follows: TGTGCCAGCAGTCCGGACAGGGAGGCTGAAAAACTGTTTTTT.

This chain joins TRBV11-3 and TRBJ2-1, with a possible D match to TRBD2 (6 bases). The germline V and J ends were trimmed by 1 base and 6 bases, with 13 bases remaining between them. The CDR3 is 15 residues long. Germline CDR1 is SGHNT and CDR2 is YENEEA. The CDR3 loop reads CASSLGARELNEQFF. CDR3 in DNA: TGTGCCAGCAGCTTAGGGGCGCGGGAACTCAATGAGCAGTTCTTC.

The gene calls are TRBV6-6 and TRBJ1-5; 9 nucleotides match TRBD1. With 2 bases clipped from V and 8 bases from J, the junction kept 7 bases outside the gene matches. The germline CDR1 and CDR2 sequences are MNHNY and SVGAGI (reference sequence). The CDR3 is made up of 15 amino acids. CDR3 in amino acids: CASSYRGQGEEPQHF. Here the CDR3 DNA reads TGTGCCAGCAGTTACAGGGGACAGGGAGAAGAGCCCCAGCATTTT.

The rearrangement links TRBV6-7 to TRBJ2-1; 7 bases line up with TRBD2. TRBV6-7 is recorded as an ORF, its role being uncertain. V lost 0 bases to trimming and J lost 3 bases; unmatched junction nucleotides: 5. The length of the CDR3 is 16 residues. The CDR3: CASSYSLGGSYNEQFF. The CDR3, as DNA: TGTGCCAGCAGTTACTCGCTTGGCGGGAGCTACAATGAGCAGTTCTTC.

This chain uses TRBV18 with TRBJ1-2, with TRBD1 matching 8 bases. Germline lookup yields CDR1 KGHSH and CDR2 LQKENI. V gave up 3 bases and J gave up 6 bases; unmatched junction bases: 3. The CDR3 consists of 13 residues. CDR3 residues: CASSPGTGNGYTF. CDR3 nucleotide sequence: TGTGCCAGCTCACCCGGGACAGGCAATGGCTACACCTTC. The full variable domain, with the rest looked up from reference TRBV18 and TRBJ1-2, is NAGVMQNPRHLVRRRGQEARLRCSPMKGHSHVYWYRQLPEEGLKFMVYLQKENIIDESGMPKERFSAEFPKEGPSILRIQQVVRGDSAAYFCASSPGTGNGYTFGSGTRLTVV.

The chain couples TRBV10-3 to TRBJ2-3; TRBD2 matches 10 bases. In germline, CDR1 is ENHRY, CDR2 SYGVKD. J lost 3 bases, V lost 3 bases, and 12 bases had no gene match. The CDR3 extends over 18 amino acids. For the CDR3, the DNA is TGTGCCATCAGTGAAAGACTAGCGGGCGAGGGTAAGACAGATACGCAGTATTTT. It yields the protein CAISERLAGEGKTDTQYF.

The V and J genes are TRBV5-1 and TRBJ2-1; TRBD2 aligns across 11 bases. With 1 base clipped from V and 0 bases from J, the junction kept 0 bases outside the gene matches. The germline gives CDR1 SGHRS, CDR2 YFSETQ. The CDR3 consists of 16 residues. The CDR3 DNA reads as TGCGCCAGCAGCTTGACTAGCGGGAGCTCCTACAATGAGCAGTTCTTC. Residues: CASSLTSGSSYNEQFF. The variable domain in full, with the rest retrieved from reference TRBV5-1 and TRBJ2-1, is KAGVTQTPRYLIKTRGQQVTLSCSPISGHRSVSWYQQTPGQGLQFLFEYFSETQRNKGNFPGRFSGRQFSNSRSEMNVSTLELGDSALYLCASSLTSGSSYNEQFFGPGTRLTVL.

This chain uses TRBV9 with TRBJ2-7, with 10 positions matching TRBD1. Germline trimming cut 3 bases from V and 6 bases from J; bases unmatched to any gene: 3. The CDR3 length is 13 residues. The germline gives CDR1 SGDLS, CDR2 YYNGEE. The CDR3 DNA follows: TGTGCCAGCAGCGCCGGGACAGGGGCCGAGCAGTACTTC. As protein: CASSAGTGAEQYF.

CDR3 amino acids: CASSPTGRDSGNTIYF. In DNA, the CDR3 is TGCGCCAGCAGCCCTACCGGGCGGGACTCTGGAAACACCATATATTTT. This chain links TRBV5-1 with TRBJ1-3; D is ambiguous. In germline, CDR1 is SGHRS, CDR2 YFSETQ. The V and J ends lost 4 bases and 0 bases respectively, with 14 bases between them. The CDR3 runs to 16 residues.

The rearrangement uses TRBV5-1 and TRBJ2-7; 9 nucleotides line up with TRBD2. The germline CDR1 and CDR2 sequences are SGHRS and YFSETQ. This CDR3 contains 16 residues. Germline trimming cut 0 bases from V and 0 bases from J; bases unmatched to any gene: 4. CDR3 sequence: CASSLGSGGSSYEQYF. CDR3 bases: TGCGCCAGCAGCTTGGGGAGCGGGGGGAGCTCCTACGAGCAGTACTTC.

A single count supports this clone. CDR3 sequence (DNA): TGTGCCAGCAGCTTAGCCCACCCGGGACTAGCGTACTACGAGCAGTACTTC. As protein: CASSLAHPGLAYYEQYF. The chain has TRBV11-1 and TRBJ2-7, with 10 bases lining up with TRBD2. Per germline, CDR1 SGHAT and CDR2 FQDESV (reference sequence). The CDR3 is 17 amino acids. V trimming: 0 bases; J trimming: 3 bases; junction bases outside the gene matches: 8.

The V gene is TRBV18, the J gene TRBJ2-7, with D perhaps TRBD1 (5 bases). CDR3 length: 16 amino acids. Trimming removed 6 bases at V and 6 bases at J, with 24 bases between. The germline V gene encodes CDR1 KGHSH and CDR2 LQKENI. The CDR3 DNA reads as TGTGCCAGCTCGGAGACCATCCTTCAGGGAATGGGCGAGCAGTACTTC. Its protein product is CASSETILQGMGEQYF. Drawing the rest from reference TRBV18 and TRBJ2-7, the complete variable domain is NAGVMQNPRHLVRRRGQEARLRCSPMKGHSHVYWYRQLPEEGLKFMVYLQKENIIDESGMPKERFSAEFPKEGPSILRIQQVVRGDSAAYFCASSETILQGMGEQYFGPGTRLTVT.

The chain recombines TRBV6-5 with TRBJ2-7; tentatively, D is TRBD2 (6 bases). Germline V CDR1 and CDR2: MNHEY, SVGAGI. The germline V and J ends were trimmed by 0 bases and 6 bases, with 15 bases remaining between them. This CDR3 is built from 15 residues. This CDR3 is CASSYSRRGGAEQYF. CDR3 bases: TGTGCCAGCAGTTACTCGAGGAGGGGAGGCGCCGAGCAGTACTTC.

The V and J genes are TRBV30 and TRBJ2-7; D is unresolved. Germline CDR1 is GTSNPN and CDR2 is SVGIG (reference sequence). The CDR3 covers 13 residues. Trimming stripped 5 bases from V and 3 bases from J, with 14 bases between. The DNA for the CDR3 is TGTGCCTGGGGGCCCGGTCTCCACTACGAGCAGTACTTC. It is translated as CAWGPGLHYEQYF.

The rearrangement uses TRBV9 and TRBJ2-2, with 12 bases lining up with TRBD2. Germline V gives CDR1 SGDLS, CDR2 YYNGEE. V gave up 4 bases and J gave up 5 bases; unmatched junction bases: 6. The CDR3 spans 16 residues. The CDR3 DNA reads TGTGCCAGCAGCTCAGTCACTAGCGGGAGGACCGGGGAGCTGTTTTTT. Encoded protein: CASSSVTSGRTGELFF.

The chain links TRBV6-5 to TRBJ2-2; 11 nucleotides align to TRBD2. Germline CDR1 is MNHEY and CDR2 is SVGAGI. This CDR3 contains 15 residues. The junction had 4 bases not matched to a gene; V was cut back by 6 bases and J by 4 bases. This CDR3 reads CASRSGLAGTGELFF. In DNA, the CDR3 is TGTGCCAGCAGATCCGGACTAGCGGGCACCGGGGAGCTGTTTTTT.

The chain recombines TRBV12-5 with TRBJ2-7; 10 bases line up with TRBD1. The V segment lost 4 bases and the J segment 5 bases; nucleotides outside the gene matches: 5. This CDR3 region has 14 residues. Germline CDR1 reads LGHNT; CDR2 reads FRNRAP. CDR3 in amino acids: CASGYRDRGNEQYF. The CDR3 DNA reads TGTGCTAGTGGTTACCGGGACAGGGGCAACGAGCAGTACTTC.

The J gene is TRBJ1-2, the V gene TRBV6-5; 12 nucleotides agree with TRBD1. Per germline, CDR1 MNHEY and CDR2 SVGAGI. This CDR3 region has 15 residues. V gave up 5 bases and J gave up 4 bases; unmatched junction bases: 5. CDR3 in DNA: TGTGCCAGCAGTACCGGGACAGGGGGCCTCTATGGCTACACCTTC. Translating gives CASSTGTGGLYGYTF.

The chain employs TRBV14 and TRBJ1-1, with no clear D. CDR1 and CDR2 (germline): SGHDN, FVKESK. This CDR3 region has 15 residues. Trimming took 1 base from V and 5 from J, leaving 14 bases between them. The CDR3 bases are TGTGCCAGCAGCCAAGTTCCTGGGGAGGTAACTGAAGCTTTCTTT. Its protein product is CASSQVPGEVTEAFF.

The J gene is TRBJ1-1, the V gene TRBV18, with TRBD1 identical over 7 bases. The germline V gene has CDR1 KGHSH and CDR2 LQKENI. V was pared by 5 bases and J by 3 bases, with 6 bases of the junction left unmatched. The CDR3 has 14 residues. CDR3 DNA sequence: TGTGCCAGCTCATCTGACAGGGTTTACACTGAAGCTTTCTTT. Translation: CASSSDRVYTEAFF.

This clone appeared a single time. This chain uses TRBV5-1 with TRBJ1-1, with TRBD1 as a possible D gene (6 bases). The CDR3 is made up of 12 amino acids. The V gene lost 7 bases and the J gene lost 4 bases, with 11 bases spanning the gap. Germline V lookup: CDR1 SGHRS, CDR2 YFSETQ. CDR3 sequence reads: CASFGGGTEAFF. CDR3 coding DNA: TGCGCCAGCTTTGGGGGCGGCACTGAAGCTTTCTTT.

The rearrangement uses TRBV27 and TRBJ1-5; D perhaps matches TRBD1 (6 bases). Trimming removed 7 bases at V and 4 bases at J, with 20 bases between. Germline V gives CDR1 MNHEY, CDR2 SMNVEV (reference sequence). This CDR3 contains 16 residues. CDR3 in DNA: TGTGCCAGCAAGCTCTCTCTGGGACACTTTAATCAGCCCCAGCATTTT. It yields the protein CASKLSLGHFNQPQHF.